The present TCR beta chain was sequenced within a study of vaccination and CD4 T cells after COVID-19. Study details: Samples were taken after vaccination, a median of approximately 72 days after dose two, with a range of 14 to 241.

Treatment described: approximately nine-day PBMC culture with coronavirus spike peptide pools or control peptides (ViraFEST assay). The assay that was used to sequence DNA from cultured CD4+ T cells was the Oncomine TCR Beta short-read assay. TCRdb ran MiXCR on the PCR reads and lists one entry per CDR3 protein. The data show under 5,500 distinct CDR3 sequences, roughly a fifth seen once. V gave up 4 bases and J gave up 5 bases, with 11 bases separating them. Per the germline V gene, CDR1 is KGHSH and CDR2 is LQKENI. This CDR3 has 13 residues. Notes on this clonotype: No antigen is known for it.

What was sequenced was CD4+ T cells from blood, cultured in vitro. The V call is TRBV18, the J call TRBJ1-2; maybe TRBD1 (5 bases). This TCR was recovered from a human donor who had recovered from COVID-19. Here the CDR3 reads CASSLTGGYGYTF. The CDR3 DNA reads TGTGCCAGCTCACTTACAGGAGGATATGGCTACACCTTC.